The next 2 T cell receptor beta chains were all read from a single sample in a study of T cell responses to AZD1222 COVID-19 vaccine. Here immunoSEQ multiplex PCR was the method, and the copy in TCRdb shows in-frame clones only, minus some. The table includes 150,000 to 200,000 clones, around 92% detected once. The sequences come from peripheral blood, collected 28 days after the second AZD1222 dose. The receptor set was obtained from an adult who received the AZD1222 COVID-19 vaccine.

The V gene is TRBV2, the J gene TRBJ2-4; 8 bases align to TRBD1. Trimming at V came to 2 bases and at J to 6 bases, leaving 3 bases not matched to a gene. Per germline, CDR1 SNHLY and CDR2 FYNNEI. The CDR3 has 14 residues. This chain's CDR3 is CASSETRGLNIQYF. The CDR3 nucleotides read TGTGCCAGCAGTGAAACCAGGGGGCTAAACATTCAGTACTTC.

The genes are TRBV19 and TRBJ1-5; 7 nucleotides line up with TRBD1. CDR1 and CDR2 (germline): LNHDA, SQIVND (reference sequence). V shed 2 bases and J 5 bases; nucleotides not matched to a gene: 6. CDR3 size: 15 residues. The CDR3 region is CASSIRGQRDQPQHF. CDR3 in DNA: TGTGCCAGTAGTATAAGGGGACAGCGAGATCAGCCCCAGCATTTT.